Presented here are 27 T cell receptor beta chains from one specimen sequenced in a study of shared clonotypes between healthy human individuals (TCRdb year 2020). The method was the immunoSEQ multiplex PCR assay. TCRdb obtained this table from immuneACCESS and retained in-frame rearrangements with V and J assigned. These tables miss some clones; where compared with another copy, unresolved V genes account for less than half of the shortfall, and the remainder is unexplained. This sample lists a few hundred thousand clones; 90% to 97% were detected once. About 0.32% of the sample is held by the ten biggest clonotypes. The sample was memory CD8+ T cells sorted from blood. The cell subset or site label corresponds to: CD45RO+ cells pooled with CCR7-negative TemRA cells. The receptors here all came from a man aged 25-45 years in good health.

The V and J genes are TRBV28 and TRBJ1-1, with 8 nucleotides matching TRBD1. CDR1 and CDR2 (germline): MDHEN, SYDVKM. J gave up 5 bases and V 7 bases, and 9 bases lay outside the gene matches. CDR3 size: 14 residues. Here the CDR3 reads CASTRQGSVTEAFF. The DNA of the CDR3 is TGTGCCAGCACCCGACAGGGGAGTGTGACTGAAGCTTTCTTT.

On this clone itself: The sample carries other DNA sequences with the same CDR3. The chain recombines TRBV19 with TRBJ1-1, with 7 bases lining up with TRBD1. The CDR3 contains 13 residues. Germline V gene data show CDR1 as LNHDA and CDR2 as SQIVND (reference sequence). Germline trimming cut 3 bases from V and 4 bases from J; bases unmatched to any gene: 2. As DNA, the CDR3 is TGTGCCAGTAGTATCGCAGGGGGCACTGAAGCTTTCTTT. Amino acids: CASSIAGGTEAFF.

The rearrangement links TRBV10-2 to TRBJ2-3; unclear D gene. Trimming left V 3 bases short and J 3 bases short, with 4 bases between. CDR3 length: 12 residues. Germline-derived CDR1 and CDR2 are WSHSY and SAAADI. DNA for the CDR3: TGCGCCAGCAGTGACCGAACAGATACGCAGTATTTT. Its translation: CASSDRTDTQYF.

The CDR3 region has the DNA TGTGCCAGTAGCGATCTGGCAACAGGGAACACTGAAGCTTTCTTT. Translated, it gives CASSDLATGNTEAFF. The chain has TRBV19 and TRBJ1-1, with a weak D call TRBD1 (5 bases). Trimming stripped 6 bases from V and 1 base from J, with 15 bases between. Germline values: CDR1 LNHDA, CDR2 SQIVND (reference sequence). The CDR3 runs 15 residues.

V is TRBV6-6 and J is TRBJ2-3; 9 nucleotides match TRBD2. Germline values: CDR1 MNHNY, CDR2 SVGAGI (reference sequence). CDR3 size: 16 residues. V shed 0 bases and J 6 bases; nucleotides not matched to a gene: 7. In DNA, the CDR3 is TGTGCCAGCAGTTACTCGCCTGCGGGAGGGCCCGATACGCAGTATTTT. This sequence encodes CASSYSPAGGPDTQYF.

The chain links TRBV5-5 to TRBJ2-3; 8 bases fit TRBD2. The CDR3 totals 15 residues. Germline V gene sequence: CDR1 SGHKS, CDR2 YYEKEE (reference sequence). V shed 1 base, J shed 6 bases, and the junction held 7 bases outside the gene matches. CDR3: CASSLRPAGADTQYF. The CDR3 DNA sequence: TGTGCCAGCAGCTTGCGTCCAGCGGGAGCCGATACGCAGTATTTT.

The chain has TRBV18 and TRBJ1-5; no clear D gene. There are 13 residues in the CDR3. V shed 4 bases and J shed 5 bases, with 9 bases lying between them. Germline V gene lookup returns CDR1 KGHSH and CDR2 LQKENI. This CDR3 reads CASSLHTDQPQHF. The CDR3 DNA follows: TGTGCCAGCTCACTTCATACGGATCAGCCCCAGCATTTT.

This chain uses TRBV13 with TRBJ2-7; 7 bases map to TRBD2. The CDR3 length is 16 residues. Germline trimming cut 5 bases from V and 3 bases from J; bases unmatched to any gene: 13. Germline V gene lookup returns CDR1 PRHDT and CDR2 FYEKMQ (reference sequence). CDR3 coding DNA: TGTGCCAGCAGCCTTGAGCGGGGAATAAGGGGCTACGAGCAGTACTTC. Its translation is CASSLERGIRGYEQYF.

This rearrangement joins TRBV6-6 to TRBJ2-1, with TRBD1 matching 11 bases. From germline, CDR1 is MNHNY and CDR2 SVGAGI (reference sequence). The CDR3 runs 16 residues. The trim removed 7 bases at V and 4 bases at J, leaving 9 bases unmatched. The CDR3 loop is CASTYHGTGGYNEQFF. CDR3 DNA sequence: TGTGCCAGCACATACCATGGGACAGGGGGTTACAATGAGCAGTTCTTC.

The V call is TRBV14, the J call TRBJ1-3, with D unresolved. With 1 base removed from V and 1 base from J, the gap between germline ends came to 5 bases. Germline values: CDR1 SGHDN, CDR2 FVKESK. There are 14 residues in the CDR3. CDR3 in DNA: TGTGCCAGCAGCCAAGGGGTTTCTGGAAACACCATATATTTT. It yields the protein CASSQGVSGNTIYF.

The chain has TRBV2 and TRBJ1-2; a weak D match, TRBD1 (5 bases). This CDR3 has 15 residues. Germline V gives CDR1 SNHLY, CDR2 FYNNEI. Trimming stripped 6 bases from V and 1 base from J, with 15 bases between. The CDR3 nucleotides read TGTGCCAGCAGGGCCTTCTTACAGGATAACTATGGCTACACCTTC. As protein: CASRAFLQDNYGYTF.

Only one count was recorded for this clone. This chain joins TRBV5-1 and TRBJ2-7, with D perhaps TRBD1 or TRBD2 (5 bases each). This CDR3 has 17 residues. The V gene lost 0 bases and the J gene lost 0 bases, with 16 bases spanning the gap. The germline V gene encodes CDR1 SGHRS and CDR2 YFSETQ. CDR3 nucleotides: TGCGCCAGCAGCTTGGAGTTCCGGGGCCGTAGCTCCTACGAGCAGTACTTC. As protein: CASSLEFRGRSSYEQYF.

This sequence joins TRBV5-1 and TRBJ2-7; 13 bases agree with TRBD2. V dropped 4 bases and J dropped 7; count of bases not matched to a gene: 8. The germline gives CDR1 SGHRS, CDR2 YFSETQ. The CDR3 is 15 residues long. CDR3 nucleotide sequence: TGCGCCAGCAGCCCCGGGACTAGCGGGACGGGGGAGCAGTACTTC. This translates into CASSPGTSGTGEQYF.

The rearrangement links TRBV28 to TRBJ2-2; D is unclear. The length of the CDR3 is 16 residues. V was shortened by 5 bases and J by 2 bases, with 15 bases between the two germline ends. Germline V CDR1 and CDR2: MDHEN, SYDVKM. CDR3 sequence: CASSPSDRSNTGELFF. The CDR3 DNA sequence: TGTGCCAGCAGTCCATCCGACCGATCAAACACCGGGGAGCTGTTTTTT.

The table lists this clone with a count of one. The J gene is TRBJ2-7, the V gene TRBV11-3; perhaps TRBD1 as D (6 bases). V shed 4 bases and J shed 3 bases, with 22 bases lying between them. The CDR3 consists of 17 residues. CDR1 and CDR2 from the germline V gene are SGHNT and YENEEA. This chain's CDR3 is CASSCWVGGFSFYEQYF. For the CDR3, the DNA is TGTGCCAGCAGCTGCTGGGTAGGGGGTTTCTCATTCTACGAGCAGTACTTC.

The chain has TRBV27 and TRBJ2-1, with 8 bases identical to TRBD2. The CDR3 extends over 16 amino acids. V shed 0 bases, J shed 1 base, and the junction held 2 bases outside the gene matches. The germline gives CDR1 MNHEY, CDR2 SMNVEV (reference sequence). As DNA, the CDR3 is TGTGCCAGCAGTTTATCGGTAGCGGGGTCCTACAATGAGCAGTTCTTC. This gives the protein CASSLSVAGSYNEQFF.

This clone was counted once. The V gene is TRBV28, the J gene TRBJ1-5; 7 positions match TRBD1. CDR1 is MDHEN and CDR2 is SYDVKM in the germline V gene. V dropped 3 bases and J dropped 3; count of bases not matched to a gene: 5. This CDR3 has 15 residues. The CDR3 DNA reads TGTGCCAGCAGTTTCGGGGACAGACTCAATCAGCCCCAGCATTTT. Protein: CASSFGDRLNQPQHF.

This rearrangement joins TRBV11-2 to TRBJ2-2, with 9 bases that match TRBD1. Germline CDR1 is SGHAT and CDR2 is FQNNGV. The CDR3 has 17 amino acids. V shed 5 bases and J 6 bases; nucleotides not matched to a gene: 13. The CDR3 sequence: CASSIYWDRDFAGELFF. The CDR3 bases are TGTGCCAGCAGCATATATTGGGACAGGGACTTTGCCGGGGAGCTGTTTTTT.

The chain recombines TRBV28 with TRBJ2-3, with TRBD2 as a possible D gene (6 bases). The ends were cut back, 5 bases at V and 0 bases at J, with 18 bases in the middle. The CDR3 totals 17 residues. The germline gives CDR1 MDHEN, CDR2 SYDVKM. The CDR3 DNA reads as TGTGCCAGCAGTCCGGTTCCTAGCGCCATTAGCACAGATACGCAGTATTTT. Protein: CASSPVPSAISTDTQYF.

The chain combines TRBV30 with TRBJ2-2, with D perhaps TRBD1 (6 bases). Germline V lookup: CDR1 GTSNPN, CDR2 SVGIG (reference sequence). V lost 2 bases and J lost 0, with 13 bases in between. The CDR3 is 16 residues long. The CDR3 here is CAWSFFTGTNTGELFF. CDR3 sequence (DNA): TGTGCCTGGAGTTTTTTCACAGGGACGAACACCGGGGAGCTGTTTTTT.

This chain joins TRBV2 and TRBJ1-4; unclear D gene. Trimming removed 4 bases at V and 4 bases at J, with 10 bases between. The length of the CDR3 is 14 residues. CDR1 and CDR2 from the germline V gene are SNHLY and FYNNEI. The CDR3 DNA reads TGTGCCAGCAGTGTTCCCAGAGTTAATGAAAAACTGTTTTTT. Translation gives CASSVPRVNEKLFF.

The chain couples TRBV19 to TRBJ2-7, with 9 bases matching TRBD2. This CDR3 contains 15 residues. CDR1 and CDR2 (germline): LNHDA, SQIVND (reference sequence). The trim removed 2 bases at V and 0 bases at J, leaving 2 bases unmatched. As DNA, the CDR3 is TGTGCCAGTAGTATACTAGCGGGGAGCTCCTACGAGCAGTACTTC. This gives the protein CASSILAGSSYEQYF.

The CDR3 loop reads CASSSRTSVSQGKNIQYF. In nucleotides, the CDR3 is TGTGCCAGCAGCTCTAGGACTAGCGTCTCACAGGGCAAAAACATTCAGTACTTC. This sequence joins TRBV7-3 and TRBJ2-4; 9 bases are shared with TRBD2. This CDR3 is 18 amino acids long. Germline values: CDR1 SGHTA, CDR2 FQGTGA. The V gene end was trimmed by 4 bases and the J gene end by 3 bases; junction bases not matched to a gene: 13.

This clone was detected only once. The chain carries TRBV5-1 and TRBJ2-2, with a weak D call TRBD2 (7 bases). Germline V gene sequence: CDR1 SGHRS, CDR2 YFSETQ. The CDR3 is 16 amino acids. The V and J ends lost 1 base and 0 bases respectively, with 10 bases between them. The CDR3 here is CASSLSGTPNTGELFF. The DNA for the CDR3 is TGCGCCAGCAGCTTGAGCGGGACACCGAACACCGGGGAGCTGTTTTTT.

The rearrangement joins TRBV28 to TRBJ2-7, with a possible D match to TRBD1 (6 bases). Per germline, CDR1 MDHEN and CDR2 SYDVKM. Trimming cost V 6 bases and J 4 bases, with 25 bases left between them. The CDR3 extends over 17 amino acids. The CDR3, as DNA: TGTGCCAGCAGGACCTCCAGGGGAATCCGTGCTAAATACGAGCAGTACTTC. Protein: CASRTSRGIRAKYEQYF.

The chain carries TRBV10-3 and TRBJ2-3, with a possible D match to TRBD2 (5 bases). The CDR3 is 14 amino acids. V was shortened by 6 bases and J by 0 bases, with 10 bases between the two germline ends. CDR1 and CDR2 (germline): ENHRY, SYGVKD. The chain's CDR3 is CAIRMTTSTDTQYF. CDR3 coding DNA: TGTGCCATCAGAATGACTACTAGCACAGATACGCAGTATTTT.

The V gene is TRBV18, the J gene TRBJ2-7, with 10 positions matching TRBD1. Germline V gene data show CDR1 as KGHSH and CDR2 as LQKENI. Trimming cost V 6 bases and J 3 bases; bases outside gene matches: 5. CDR3 length: 14 amino acids. CDR3 coding DNA: TGTGCCAGCTCGCTCGGACAGGGGGACTACGAGCAGTACTTC. Protein sequence: CASSLGQGDYEQYF.